These T cell receptor beta chains were read from a single sample in a study of blood T cell repertoires in COVID-19. Clones were read by immunoSEQ multiplex PCR, and TCRdb kept only the in-frame ones, dropping some. Counted here are about 270,000 clones, approximately 80% occurring once; the ten biggest clones make up around 2.9%. The specimen was peripheral blood. Every receptor here comes from an older woman with active or convalescent COVID-19. Both conserved end residues are part of each CDR3. Clone size is given for some rows only: seen once, a few or many times, or a class if the clone is expanded.

j_gene	v_gene	abundance	CDR3aa
TRBJ2-3	TRBV3-1/TRBV3-2	-	CASSYNYGGASDTQYF
TRBJ2-1	TRBV19	-	CASSIVLAGGSYNEQFF
TRBJ2-1	TRBV6-5	-	CATGRGNEQFF
TRBJ1-6	TRBV19	once	CASIDRPNSPLHF
TRBJ2-7	TRBV10-2	-	CASRPGLAGEQYF
TRBJ2-7	TRBV2	once	CASSEGGGASYEQYF
TRBJ2-7	TRBV11-2	-	CASSLRAGKGYEQYF
TRBJ2-7	TRBV7-9	once	CASSTLTYEQYF
TRBJ2-6	TRBV11-3	-	CASSLGLGSGANVLTF
TRBJ2-3	TRBV7-8	-	CASSLSGGLDTQYF
TRBJ1-2	TRBV9	-	CASSGEQGSYGYTF
TRBJ1-6	TRBV7-3	-	CASSLGTENSPLHF
TRBJ1-1	TRBV19	-	CASSPHGQGSTEAFF
TRBJ2-1	TRBV2	-	CASSGGRGSYNEQFF
TRBJ2-2	TRBV4-1	-	CASREGGFTGELFF
TRBJ2-3	TRBV20-1	-	CSASGGAGTDTQYF
TRBJ2-1	TRBV7-9	-	CASSLTGSGGSPSYNEQFF
TRBJ1-1	TRBV6-1	-	CASSIRGTEAFF
TRBJ2-1	TRBV6-5	-	CASSWRTAGGSEQFF
TRBJ2-3	TRBV5-8	-	CASSSAGTSHYTQYF
TRBJ1-5	TRBV28	few	CASTNPNDRVGDGNQPQHF
TRBJ1-5	TRBV6-1	-	CASSEDRGLYQPQHF
TRBJ1-1	TRBV14	once	CASSQESLGRDINTEAFF
TRBJ1-4	TRBV19	-	CASSIGGAATNEKLFF
TRBJ2-7	TRBV29-1	-	CSVVGDRGYEQYF
TRBJ2-7	TRBV5-4	few	CASSLSGRMYEQYF
TRBJ1-3	TRBV18	-	CASSLMTGQGSNTIYF
TRBJ1-3	TRBV7-6	-	CASSSPFQSGNTIYF
TRBJ1-5	TRBV7-8	-	CASSLGSRWNQPQHF
TRBJ2-2	TRBV11-2	-	CASSRRGNTGELFF
TRBJ2-7	TRBV14	-	CASSRRGSSYEQYF
TRBJ1-3	TRBV5-1	-	CASSSQTGVRGNTIYF
TRBJ1-5	TRBV27	-	CASSLAQANQPQHF
TRBJ2-2	TRBV27	-	CASNRGLNTGELFF
TRBJ2-3	TRBV9	few	CASSGPGGGAQDTQYF